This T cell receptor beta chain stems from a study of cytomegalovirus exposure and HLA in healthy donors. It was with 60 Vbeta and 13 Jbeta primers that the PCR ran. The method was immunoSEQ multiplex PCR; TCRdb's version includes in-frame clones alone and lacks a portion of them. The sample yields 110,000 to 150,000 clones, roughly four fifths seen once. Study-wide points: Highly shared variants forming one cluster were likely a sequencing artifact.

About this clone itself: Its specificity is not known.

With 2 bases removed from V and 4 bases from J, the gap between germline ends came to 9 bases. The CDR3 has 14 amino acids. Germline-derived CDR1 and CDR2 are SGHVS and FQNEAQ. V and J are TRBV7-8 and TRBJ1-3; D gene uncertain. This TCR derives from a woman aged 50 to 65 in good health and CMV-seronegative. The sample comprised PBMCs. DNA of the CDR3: TGTGCCAGCAGCTTATGGGAGCAGGGAAACACCATATATTTT. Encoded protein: CASSLWEQGNTIYF.